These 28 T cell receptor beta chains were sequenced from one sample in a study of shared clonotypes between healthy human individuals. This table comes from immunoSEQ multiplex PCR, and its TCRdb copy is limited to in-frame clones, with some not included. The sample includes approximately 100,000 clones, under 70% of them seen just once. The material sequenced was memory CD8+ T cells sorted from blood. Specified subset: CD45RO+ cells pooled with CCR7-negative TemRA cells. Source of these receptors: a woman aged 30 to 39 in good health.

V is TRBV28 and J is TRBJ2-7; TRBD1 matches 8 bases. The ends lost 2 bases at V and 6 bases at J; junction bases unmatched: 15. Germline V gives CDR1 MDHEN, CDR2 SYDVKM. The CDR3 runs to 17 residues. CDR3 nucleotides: TGTGCCAGCAGTTTACCCCTCGGCGGACAGGGATGGCGCGAGCAGTACTTC. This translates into CASSLPLGGQGWREQYF. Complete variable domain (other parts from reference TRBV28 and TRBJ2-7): DVKVTQSSRYLVKRTGEKVFLECVQDMDHENMFWYRQDPGLGLRLIYFSYDVKMKEKGDIPEGYSVSREKKERFSLILESASTNQTSMYLCASSLPLGGQGWREQYFGPGTRLTVT.

The CDR3 coding sequence is TGTGCCAGTATCACAGGGGATGTGAACACCGGGGAGCTGTTTTTT. Translated, it gives CASITGDVNTGELFF. The chain recombines TRBV28 with TRBJ2-2; 7 bases map to TRBD1. V lost 9 bases and J lost 1; bases outside the gene matches: 8. There are 15 residues in the CDR3. The germline V gene encodes CDR1 MDHEN and CDR2 SYDVKM.

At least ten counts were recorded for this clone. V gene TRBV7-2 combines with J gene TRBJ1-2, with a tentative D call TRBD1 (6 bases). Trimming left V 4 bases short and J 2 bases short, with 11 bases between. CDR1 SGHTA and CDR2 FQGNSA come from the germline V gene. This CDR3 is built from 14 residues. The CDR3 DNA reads TGTGCCAGCAGCTCAACCCAGGGGAACTATGGCTACACCTTC. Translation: CASSSTQGNYGYTF.

For the CDR3, the DNA is TGTGCCTGGAATGGCGAATCCTACAATGAGCAGTTCTTC. Translation: CAWNGESYNEQFF. V is TRBV30 and J is TRBJ2-1; the D is unclear. Trimming shortened V by 4 bases and J by 1 base, and 8 bases separated the two germline ends. The CDR3 sequence is 13 residues long. The V gene's germline CDR1 is GTSNPN and CDR2 SVGIG (reference sequence).

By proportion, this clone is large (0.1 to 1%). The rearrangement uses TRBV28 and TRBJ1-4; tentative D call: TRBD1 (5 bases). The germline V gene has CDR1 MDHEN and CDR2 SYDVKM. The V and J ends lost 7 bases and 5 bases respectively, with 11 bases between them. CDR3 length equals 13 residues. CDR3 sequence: CASTLPGNEKLFF. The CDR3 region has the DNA TGTGCCAGCACTCTTCCAGGGAATGAAAAACTGTTTTTT.

The CDR3 DNA reads as TGTGCCAGTGGGGGTTATAGCAGACAACTTTACGAGCAGTACTTC. Protein: CASGGYSRQLYEQYF. V is TRBV6-1 and J is TRBJ2-7; D tentatively fits TRBD1 or TRBD2 (5 bases each). V lost 9 bases to trimming and J lost 4 bases, with 22 bases between them. In germline, CDR1 is MNHNS, CDR2 SASEGT. This CDR3 is 15 amino acids long.

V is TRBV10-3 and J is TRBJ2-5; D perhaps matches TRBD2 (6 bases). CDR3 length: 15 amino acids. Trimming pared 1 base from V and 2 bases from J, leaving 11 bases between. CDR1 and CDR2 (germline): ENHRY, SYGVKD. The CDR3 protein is CAISEFPGEQETQYF. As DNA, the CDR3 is TGTGCCATCAGTGAGTTTCCGGGAGAACAAGAGACCCAGTACTTC.

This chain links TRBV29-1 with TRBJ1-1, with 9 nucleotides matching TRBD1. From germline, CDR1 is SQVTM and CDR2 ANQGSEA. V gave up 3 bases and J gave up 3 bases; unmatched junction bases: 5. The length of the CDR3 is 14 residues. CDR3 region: CSVDSGTGYTEAFF. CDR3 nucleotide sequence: TGCAGCGTTGATAGCGGGACAGGGTACACTGAAGCTTTCTTT.

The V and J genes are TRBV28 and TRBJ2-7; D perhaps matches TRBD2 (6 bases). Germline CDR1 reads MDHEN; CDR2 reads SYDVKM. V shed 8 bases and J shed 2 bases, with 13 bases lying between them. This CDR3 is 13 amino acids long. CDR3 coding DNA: TGTGCCAGCTTCCCGCGGAGGGCCTACGAGCAGTACTTC. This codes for CASFPRRAYEQYF. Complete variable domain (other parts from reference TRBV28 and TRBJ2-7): DVKVTQSSRYLVKRTGEKVFLECVQDMDHENMFWYRQDPGLGLRLIYFSYDVKMKEKGDIPEGYSVSREKKERFSLILESASTNQTSMYLCASFPRRAYEQYFGPGTRLTVT.

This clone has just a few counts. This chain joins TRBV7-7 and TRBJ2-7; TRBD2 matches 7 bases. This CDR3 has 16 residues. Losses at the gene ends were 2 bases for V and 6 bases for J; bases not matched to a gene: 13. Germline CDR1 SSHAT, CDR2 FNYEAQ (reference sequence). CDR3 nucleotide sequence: TGTGCCAGCAGCTTACTTGCGGGAGTAGGGGTGGGCGAGCAGTACTTC. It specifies CASSLLAGVGVGEQYF.

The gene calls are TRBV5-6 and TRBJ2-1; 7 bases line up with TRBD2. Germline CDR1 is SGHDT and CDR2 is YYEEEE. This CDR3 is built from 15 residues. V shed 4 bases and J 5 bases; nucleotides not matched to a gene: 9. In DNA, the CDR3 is TGTGCCAGCAGCACTGGGACTATACCTCACAATGAGCAGTTCTTC. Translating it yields CASSTGTIPHNEQFF.

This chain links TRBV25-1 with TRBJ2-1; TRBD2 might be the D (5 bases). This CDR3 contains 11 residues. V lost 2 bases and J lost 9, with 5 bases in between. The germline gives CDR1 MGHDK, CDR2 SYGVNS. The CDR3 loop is CASSEAGEQFF. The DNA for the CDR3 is TGTGCCAGCAGTGAAGCGGGTGAGCAGTTCTTC.

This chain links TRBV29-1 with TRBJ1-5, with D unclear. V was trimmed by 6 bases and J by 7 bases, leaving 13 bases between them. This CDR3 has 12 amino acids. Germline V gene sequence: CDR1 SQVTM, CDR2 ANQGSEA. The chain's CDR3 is CSVGEKGQPQHF. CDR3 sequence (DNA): TGCAGCGTCGGAGAAAAGGGACAGCCCCAGCATTTT.

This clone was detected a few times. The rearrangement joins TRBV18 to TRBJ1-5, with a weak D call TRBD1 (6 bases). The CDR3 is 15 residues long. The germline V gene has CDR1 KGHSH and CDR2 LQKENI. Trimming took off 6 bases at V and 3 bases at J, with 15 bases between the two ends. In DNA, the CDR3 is TGTGCCAGCTCCCAGGGGCAGGGGCACAATCAGCCCCAGCATTTT. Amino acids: CASSQGQGHNQPQHF.

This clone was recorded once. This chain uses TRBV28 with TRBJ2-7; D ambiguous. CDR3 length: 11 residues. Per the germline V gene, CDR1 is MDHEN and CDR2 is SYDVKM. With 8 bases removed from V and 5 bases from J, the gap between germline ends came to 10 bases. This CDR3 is CASSGINEQYF. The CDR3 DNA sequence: TGTGCCAGCTCCGGTATCAACGAGCAGTACTTC.

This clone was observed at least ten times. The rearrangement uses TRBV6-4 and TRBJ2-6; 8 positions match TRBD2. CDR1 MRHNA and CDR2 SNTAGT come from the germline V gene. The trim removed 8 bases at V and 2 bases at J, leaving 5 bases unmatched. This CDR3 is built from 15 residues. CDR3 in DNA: TGTGCCAGCTCCAGCGGGAGTACTGGGGCCAACGTCCTGACTTTC. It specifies CASSSGSTGANVLTF.

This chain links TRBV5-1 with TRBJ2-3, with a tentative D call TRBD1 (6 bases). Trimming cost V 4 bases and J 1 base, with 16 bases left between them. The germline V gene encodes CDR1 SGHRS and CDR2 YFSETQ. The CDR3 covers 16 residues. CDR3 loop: CASSPGTSTGTDTQYF. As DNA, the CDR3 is TGCGCCAGCAGCCCCGGGACATCGACGGGCACAGATACGCAGTATTTT.

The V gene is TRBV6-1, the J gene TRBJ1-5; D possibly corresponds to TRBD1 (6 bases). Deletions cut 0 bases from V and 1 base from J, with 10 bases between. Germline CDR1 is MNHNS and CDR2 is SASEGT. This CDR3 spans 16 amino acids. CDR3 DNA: TGTGCCAGCAGTGAAGCGAGAGGGGGGAGCAATCAGCCCCAGCATTTT. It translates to CASSEARGGSNQPQHF.

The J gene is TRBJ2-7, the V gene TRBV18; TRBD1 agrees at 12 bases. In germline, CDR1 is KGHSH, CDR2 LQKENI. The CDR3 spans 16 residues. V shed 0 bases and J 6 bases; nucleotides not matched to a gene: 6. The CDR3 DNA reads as TGTGCCAGCTCACCACCTGGGACAGGGGGCTTTGGCGAGCAGTACTTC. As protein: CASSPPGTGGFGEQYF.

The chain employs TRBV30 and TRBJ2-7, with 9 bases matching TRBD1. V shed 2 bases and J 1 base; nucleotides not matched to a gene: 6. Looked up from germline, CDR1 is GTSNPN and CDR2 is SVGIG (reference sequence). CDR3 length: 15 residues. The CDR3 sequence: CAWSSRQGVSYEQYF. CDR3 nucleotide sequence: TGTGCCTGGAGTAGTAGACAGGGGGTTTCCTACGAGCAGTACTTC.

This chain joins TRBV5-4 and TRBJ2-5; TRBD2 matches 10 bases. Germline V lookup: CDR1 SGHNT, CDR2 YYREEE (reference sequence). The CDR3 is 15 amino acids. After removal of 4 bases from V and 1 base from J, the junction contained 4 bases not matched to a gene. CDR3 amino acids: CASSRGLAAQETQYF. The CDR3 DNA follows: TGTGCCAGCAGCAGAGGACTAGCGGCCCAAGAGACCCAGTACTTC.

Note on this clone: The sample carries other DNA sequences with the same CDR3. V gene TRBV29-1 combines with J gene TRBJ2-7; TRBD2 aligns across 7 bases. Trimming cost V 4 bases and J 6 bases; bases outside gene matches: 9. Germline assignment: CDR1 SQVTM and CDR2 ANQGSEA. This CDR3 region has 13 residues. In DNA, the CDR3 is TGCAGCGTTGGGAGCGGGGAAGGAGGCGAGCAGTACTTC. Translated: CSVGSGEGGEQYF.

For the CDR3, the DNA is TGTGCCAGCAGTCACAGACTAGCCCGAGCTTACAATGAGCAGTTCTTC. Translated: CASSHRLARAYNEQFF. This sequence joins TRBV28 and TRBJ2-1, with TRBD2 matching 7 bases. The length of the CDR3 is 16 residues. Per the germline V gene, CDR1 is MDHEN and CDR2 is SYDVKM. V lost 5 bases to trimming and J lost 4 bases; unmatched junction nucleotides: 11.

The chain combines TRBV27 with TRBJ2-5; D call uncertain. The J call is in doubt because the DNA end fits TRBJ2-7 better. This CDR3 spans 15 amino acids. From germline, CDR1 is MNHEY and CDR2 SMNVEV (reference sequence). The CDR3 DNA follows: TGTGCCAGCAGTTTTAGGCCCGAGCCCGCCTACGAGCAGTACTTC. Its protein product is CASSFRPEPAYEQYF.

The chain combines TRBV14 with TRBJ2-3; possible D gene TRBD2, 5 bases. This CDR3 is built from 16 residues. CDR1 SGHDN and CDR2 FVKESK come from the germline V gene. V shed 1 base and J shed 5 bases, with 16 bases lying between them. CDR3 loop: CASSQGGSGYQDTQYF. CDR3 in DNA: TGTGCCAGCAGCCAAGGGGGATCGGGGTACCAAGATACGCAGTATTTT. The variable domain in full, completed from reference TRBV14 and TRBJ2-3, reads EAGVTQFPSHSVIEKGQTVTLRCDPISGHDNLYWYRRVMGKEIKFLLHFVKESKQDESGMPNNRFLAERTGGTYSTLKVQPAELEDSGVYFCASSQGGSGYQDTQYFGPGTRLTVL.

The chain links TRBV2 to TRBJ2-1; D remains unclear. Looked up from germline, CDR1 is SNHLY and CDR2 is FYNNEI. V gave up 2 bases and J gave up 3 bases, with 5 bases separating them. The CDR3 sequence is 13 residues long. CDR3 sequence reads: CASSERLYNEQFF. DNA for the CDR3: TGTGCCAGCAGTGAAAGGCTCTACAATGAGCAGTTCTTC.

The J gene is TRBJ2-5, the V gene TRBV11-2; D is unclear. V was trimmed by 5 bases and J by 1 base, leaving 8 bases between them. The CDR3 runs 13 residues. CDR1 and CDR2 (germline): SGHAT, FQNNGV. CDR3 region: CASSPNPQETQYF. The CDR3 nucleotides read TGTGCCAGCAGCCCAAACCCCCAAGAGACCCAGTACTTC.

The CDR3 loop is CASSPRGAGADTQYF. CDR3 bases: TGTGCCAGCAGCCCTCGGGGGGCGGGAGCAGATACGCAGTATTTT. The chain is built from TRBV11-2 and TRBJ2-3; D perhaps matches TRBD2 (7 bases). The germline V and J ends were trimmed by 5 bases and 4 bases, with 16 bases remaining between them. The CDR3 consists of 15 residues. Germline assignment: CDR1 SGHAT and CDR2 FQNNGV.